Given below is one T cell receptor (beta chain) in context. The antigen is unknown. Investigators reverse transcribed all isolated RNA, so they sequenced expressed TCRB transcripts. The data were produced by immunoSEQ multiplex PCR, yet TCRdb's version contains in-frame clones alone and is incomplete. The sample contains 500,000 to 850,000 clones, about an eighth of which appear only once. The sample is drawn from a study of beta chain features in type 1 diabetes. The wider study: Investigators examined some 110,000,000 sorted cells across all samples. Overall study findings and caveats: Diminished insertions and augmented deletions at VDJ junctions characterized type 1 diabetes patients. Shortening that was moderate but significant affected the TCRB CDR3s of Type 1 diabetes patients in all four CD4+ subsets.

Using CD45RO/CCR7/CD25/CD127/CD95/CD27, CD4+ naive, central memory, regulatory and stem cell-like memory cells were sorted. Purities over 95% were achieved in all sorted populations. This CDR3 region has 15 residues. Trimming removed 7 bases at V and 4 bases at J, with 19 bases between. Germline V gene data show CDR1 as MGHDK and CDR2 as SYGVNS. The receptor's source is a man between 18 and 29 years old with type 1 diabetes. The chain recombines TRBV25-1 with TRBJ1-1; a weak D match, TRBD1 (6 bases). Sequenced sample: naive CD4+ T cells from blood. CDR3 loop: CASTSAGLQGTEAFF. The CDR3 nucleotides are TGTGCCAGCACCTCGGCGGGGTTACAGGGCACTGAAGCTTTCTTT. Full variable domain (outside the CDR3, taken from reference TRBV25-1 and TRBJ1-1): EADIYQTPRYLVIGTGKKITLECSQTMGHDKMYWYQQDPGMELHLIHYSYGVNSTEKGDLSSESTVSRIRTEHFPLTLESARPSHTSQYLCASTSAGLQGTEAFFGQGTRLTVV.